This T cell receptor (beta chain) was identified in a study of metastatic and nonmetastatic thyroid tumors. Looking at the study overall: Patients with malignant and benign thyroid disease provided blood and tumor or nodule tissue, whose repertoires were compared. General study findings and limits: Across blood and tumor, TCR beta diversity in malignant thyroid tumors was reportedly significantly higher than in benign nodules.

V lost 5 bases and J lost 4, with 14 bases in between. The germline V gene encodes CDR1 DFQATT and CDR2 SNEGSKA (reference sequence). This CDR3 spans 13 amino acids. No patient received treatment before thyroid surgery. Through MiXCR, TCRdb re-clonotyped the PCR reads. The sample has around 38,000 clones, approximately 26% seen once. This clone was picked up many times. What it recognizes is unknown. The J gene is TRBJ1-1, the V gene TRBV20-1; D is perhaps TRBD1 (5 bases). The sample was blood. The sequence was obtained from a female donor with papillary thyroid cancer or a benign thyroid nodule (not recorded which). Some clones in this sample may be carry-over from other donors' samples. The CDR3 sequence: CSASRLQGTEAFF. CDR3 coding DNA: TGCAGTGCTTCCCGTTTGCAGGGCACTGAAGCTTTCTTT.